The T cell receptor beta chain described here comes from a study of shared clonotypes between healthy human individuals. Whole-study results and caveats: At large depth, rarefaction still showed sorted-subset sequencing to be incomplete.

With regard to this clone: As yet, its antigen is unknown.

Each sample came from a Caucasian adult donor living in Nashville, Tennessee. Genomic DNA (from each subset) was split evenly across several immunoSEQ plates. The assay was immunoSEQ multiplex PCR, and TCRdb's table has in-frame clones only and misses some. The profile shows fewer than 2.5 million clones, 93% of them singletons. The CDR3 covers 14 residues. The V end was cut by 2 bases, the J end by 5 bases, with 10 bases between. Germline-derived CDR1 and CDR2 are SGHDT and YYEEEE. This receptor was obtained from a man between 18 and 29 years old in good health. Some clones in this sample may be carry-over from other donors' samples. Source material: naive CD4+ T cells from PBMCs. As to subset: CD45RA+ positively selected. The V gene is TRBV5-6, the J gene TRBJ2-2; TRBD2 might be the D (5 bases). The CDR3 loop is CASSFGLGTGELFF. The CDR3 region has the DNA TGTGCCAGCAGCTTTGGACTTGGGACCGGGGAGCTGTTTTTT.